Below, 6 T cell receptor beta chains from the same sample are listed, as sequenced in a study of blood T cell repertoires in COVID-19. Clones were read by immunoSEQ multiplex PCR, and TCRdb kept only the in-frame ones, dropping some. The table includes some 350,000 clones, roughly 87% detected once. Material for sequencing was PBMCs or T cells enriched from blood (not recorded which). The receptor set was obtained from a woman in her twenties or thirties who had recovered from COVID-19.

This clone was seen a single time. The chain links TRBV6-5 to TRBJ1-1; D is unclear. Germline V gene sequence: CDR1 MNHEY, CDR2 SVGAGI. V lost 6 bases, J lost 4 bases, and 9 bases lay in between. The CDR3 spans 12 residues. CDR3 loop: CASRQLGTEAFF. The CDR3 DNA is TGTGCCAGCAGACAGCTCGGCACTGAAGCTTTCTTT.

A few counts support this clone. V gene TRBV28 combines with J gene TRBJ2-7, with 7 bases fitting TRBD2. V was clipped by 7 bases and J by 2 bases; unmatched bases: 8. The germline CDR1 and CDR2 sequences are MDHEN and SYDVKM. The CDR3 is 14 residues long. This CDR3 reads CASTPPGTTYEQYF. The CDR3 coding sequence is TGTGCCAGCACCCCCCCTGGGACTACCTACGAGCAGTACTTC.

The count of this clone is one. Here the CDR3 reads CASSPNIAKNIQYF. CDR3 nucleotides: TGTGCCAGCAGCCCGAACATAGCCAAAAACATTCAGTACTTC. The chain couples TRBV11-2 to TRBJ2-4; D not certain. The CDR3 consists of 14 residues. V shed 5 bases and J shed 0 bases, with 8 bases lying between them. CDR1 is SGHAT and CDR2 is FQNNGV in the germline V gene. Based on the CDR3 plus reference TRBV11-2 and TRBJ2-4, the full variable domain is EAGVAQSPRYKIIEKRQSVAFWCNPISGHATLYWYQQILGQGPKLLIQFQNNGVVDDSQLPKDRFSAERLKGVDSTLKIQPAKLEDSAVYLCASSPNIAKNIQYFGAGTRLSVL.

The chain employs TRBV28 and TRBJ1-5; D uncertain. Per germline, CDR1 MDHEN and CDR2 SYDVKM. Trimming removed 6 bases from V and 5 bases from J, with 8 bases in between. This CDR3 contains 12 residues. The CDR3 here is CASRTSDQPQHF. For the CDR3, the DNA is TGTGCCAGCAGAACAAGCGATCAGCCCCAGCATTTT. The variable domain in full, completed from reference TRBV28 and TRBJ1-5, reads DVKVTQSSRYLVKRTGEKVFLECVQDMDHENMFWYRQDPGLGLRLIYFSYDVKMKEKGDIPEGYSVSREKKERFSLILESASTNQTSMYLCASRTSDQPQHFGDGTRLSIL.

This chain joins TRBV28 and TRBJ1-2; D might be TRBD1 (6 bases). This CDR3 is built from 11 residues. Trimming removed 4 bases from V and 7 bases from J, with 7 bases in between. CDR1 MDHEN and CDR2 SYDVKM come from the germline V gene. The CDR3 is CASSSRGGYTF. The CDR3 bases are TGTGCCAGCAGTTCCAGGGGTGGCTACACCTTC.

This chain joins TRBV3-1 (or the pseudogene TRBV3-2) and TRBJ1-1; D not resolved. Germline-derived CDR1 and CDR2 are LGHDT and YNNKEL (reference sequence). The CDR3 spans 17 residues. V was clipped by 1 base and J by 3 bases, with 18 bases between them. The chain's CDR3 is CASSQGFGELRYTEAFF. CDR3 sequence (DNA): TGTGCCAGCAGCCAAGGGTTTGGGGAGTTACGGTACACTGAAGCTTTCTTT.